The next 31 T cell receptor beta chains were all read from a single sample in a study of cytomegalovirus exposure and HLA in healthy donors. PCR involved 60 Vbeta and 13 Jbeta primers. Clones were sequenced by immunoSEQ multiplex PCR, and TCRdb holds only the in-frame ones, with some missing. This table has some 57,000 clones, roughly 90% appearing once. Sequenced: PBMCs. The source of these receptors is a man in his thirties or forties in good health and CMV-seropositive.

The V gene is TRBV9, the J gene TRBJ1-1; possibly TRBD1 for D (5 bases). The CDR3 loop spans 14 amino acids. Deletions cut 6 bases from V and 3 bases from J, with 15 bases between. CDR1 is SGDLS and CDR2 is YYNGEE in the germline V gene. CDR3 protein: CASTPGGGDTEAFF. In DNA form, the CDR3 reads TGTGCCAGCACCCCCGGGGGGGGAGACACTGAAGCTTTCTTT.

The genes are TRBV9 and TRBJ2-3; the D gene is possibly TRBD2 (6 bases). The V and J ends lost 2 bases and 9 bases respectively, with 7 bases between them. Looked up from germline, CDR1 is SGDLS and CDR2 is YYNGEE. CDR3 length: 11 amino acids. The CDR3 reads CASSVEGTQYF. The CDR3 DNA reads TGTGCCAGCAGCGTGGAGGGCACGCAGTATTTT.

The chain is built from TRBV7-3 and TRBJ2-2, with 11 bases aligning to TRBD2. CDR3 length equals 14 residues. J lost 5 bases, V lost 6 bases, and 2 bases had no gene match. Germline V gives CDR1 SGHTA, CDR2 FQGTGA. CDR3 loop: CASSLAGGTGELFF. The CDR3, as DNA: TGTGCCAGCAGTCTAGCGGGAGGTACCGGGGAGCTGTTTTTT.

Comment on this clone: At one end, the junction sequence differs from germline, possibly due to a read error. The rearrangement links TRBV7-9 to TRBJ2-3, with TRBD2 matching 13 bases. The CDR3 consists of 17 residues. Germline V gene sequence: CDR1 SEHNR, CDR2 FQNEAQ (reference sequence). The CDR3 nucleotides read TGTTCCAGCAGCTTACTAGCGGGAGGGCAAAGCACAGATACGCAGTATTTT. Protein product: CSSSLLAGGQSTDTQYF.

As DNA, the CDR3 is TGTGCCAGCAGCCCCCTAGGCCGGGGGGACGGCTACACCGGGGAGCTGTTTTTT. Residues: CASSPLGRGDGYTGELFF. The rearrangement links TRBV9 to TRBJ2-2, with TRBD2 matching 7 bases. The CDR3 consists of 18 residues. Germline values: CDR1 SGDLS, CDR2 YYNGEE. Trimming cost V 4 bases and J 3 bases; bases outside gene matches: 15.

The chain joins TRBV2 to TRBJ1-1; a possible D gene is TRBD1 (5 bases). Germline assignment: CDR1 SNHLY and CDR2 FYNNEI. CDR3 size: 14 residues. Trimming took off 1 base at V and 5 bases at J, with 11 bases between the two ends. This chain's CDR3 is CASSEGSGLTEAFF. The CDR3 bases are TGTGCCAGCAGTGAAGGATCGGGACTGACTGAAGCTTTCTTT.

The rearrangement uses TRBV5-1 and TRBJ2-5; possible D gene TRBD2, 6 bases. The CDR3 totals 14 residues. Germline CDR1 and CDR2: SGHRS and YFSETQ. Between the trimmed V and J ends, which lost 0 bases and 3 bases, there was a span of 9 bases. CDR3 protein: CASSLGGVEETQYF. In nucleotides, the CDR3 is TGCGCCAGCAGCTTGGGGGGGGTGGAAGAGACCCAGTACTTC.

This chain links TRBV20-1 with TRBJ2-5, with D unclear. Germline values: CDR1 DFQATT, CDR2 SNEGSKA (reference sequence). Trimming removed 7 bases at V and 2 bases at J, with 8 bases between. The CDR3 loop spans 11 amino acids. The CDR3 region has the DNA TGCAGTGGAGAGGCACAAGAGACCCAGTACTTC. It translates to CSGEAQETQYF.

The rearrangement uses TRBV28 and TRBJ1-1; D remains unclear. Germline CDR1 is MDHEN and CDR2 is SYDVKM. CDR3 size: 12 residues. The germline V and J ends were trimmed by 3 bases and 9 bases, with 11 bases remaining between them. CDR3 in DNA: TGTGCCAGCAGTTTTATAGGCAGGCAAGCTTTCTTT. It specifies CASSFIGRQAFF.

This chain uses TRBV5-1 with TRBJ2-5; D perhaps matches TRBD2 (5 bases). With 2 bases removed from V and 3 bases from J, the gap between germline ends came to 8 bases. In germline, CDR1 is SGHRS, CDR2 YFSETQ. The CDR3 consists of 13 residues. This chain's CDR3 is CASSFTREETQYF. The CDR3 DNA sequence: TGCGCCAGCAGCTTTACGAGGGAAGAGACCCAGTACTTC.

This sequence joins TRBV29-1 and TRBJ2-5; 8 bases align to TRBD2. Germline V gene data show CDR1 as SQVTM and CDR2 as ANQGSEA. V trimming: 3 bases; J trimming: 5 bases; junction bases outside the gene matches: 11. The CDR3 runs to 15 residues. The CDR3 loop reads CSVETLAGREETQYF. DNA for the CDR3: TGCAGCGTTGAGACTCTAGCGGGCCGCGAGGAGACCCAGTACTTC.

V is TRBV5-1 and J is TRBJ2-2; D is unclear. Trimming took off 1 base at V and 1 base at J, with 5 bases between the two ends. The CDR3 covers 14 residues. Germline values: CDR1 SGHRS, CDR2 YFSETQ. The CDR3 DNA follows: TGCGCCAGCAGCTTGATCCAGAACACCGGGGAGCTGTTTTTT. It specifies CASSLIQNTGELFF.

V is TRBV7-9 and J is TRBJ1-2; 7 bases line up with TRBD1. The CDR3 is 13 amino acids. Germline CDR1 is SEHNR and CDR2 is FQNEAQ (reference sequence). V lost 3 bases and J lost 5; bases outside the gene matches: 3. The CDR3 region has the DNA TGTGCCAGCAGCTTCGGACAGGTTTATGGCTACACCTTC. This sequence encodes CASSFGQVYGYTF.

The chain uses TRBV6-1 and TRBJ2-7; D might be TRBD2 (5 bases). The CDR3 length is 14 residues. The V gene lost 2 bases and the J gene lost 1 base, with 9 bases spanning the gap. Per the germline V gene, CDR1 is MNHNS and CDR2 is SASEGT. This chain's CDR3 is CASSELWTSYEQYF. The CDR3 DNA sequence: TGTGCCAGCAGTGAACTTTGGACTTCCTACGAGCAGTACTTC.

J is TRBJ2-5 and V is TRBV5-4, with 7 bases lining up with TRBD2. The J call may be in error: the DNA end matches TRBJ2-7 better. This CDR3 region has 14 residues. The germline V gene has CDR1 SGHNT and CDR2 YYREEE (reference sequence). CDR3 region: CASSLTSVSYEQYF. CDR3 sequence (DNA): TGTGCCAGCAGCTTAACTAGCGTCTCCTACGAGCAGTACTTC.

The rearrangement uses TRBV5-1 and TRBJ2-5; 7 bases match TRBD2. The trim removed 0 bases at V and 4 bases at J, leaving 6 bases unmatched. The germline V gene has CDR1 SGHRS and CDR2 YFSETQ. The CDR3 is 15 amino acids. CDR3 DNA: TGCGCCAGCAGCTTGGGGACTAGAGAGGGAGAGACCCAGTACTTC. It encodes CASSLGTREGETQYF.

This chain connects TRBV29-1 to TRBJ2-3; D gene ambiguous. V lost 6 bases and J 2 bases, leaving 12 bases between the germline ends. Germline assignment: CDR1 SQVTM and CDR2 ANQGSEA. The CDR3 length is 13 residues. The CDR3 spells CSVAGEHTDTQYF. DNA for the CDR3: TGCAGCGTCGCCGGAGAGCACACAGATACGCAGTATTTT.

The rearrangement uses TRBV7-3 and TRBJ2-2; the D is unclear. The V gene lost 5 bases and the J gene lost 6 bases, with 10 bases spanning the gap. The length of the CDR3 is 13 residues. Per germline, CDR1 SGHTA and CDR2 FQGTGA. CDR3 nucleotide sequence: TGTGCCAGCAGCCCGAGGTTTGCCGGGGAGCTGTTTTTT. It codes for CASSPRFAGELFF.

The J gene is TRBJ2-7, the V gene TRBV5-6, with 8 nucleotides matching TRBD1. Trimming cost V 5 bases and J 7 bases; bases outside gene matches: 11. The germline V gene has CDR1 SGHDT and CDR2 YYEEEE. The CDR3 sequence is 14 residues long. For the CDR3, the DNA is TGTGCCAGCAGTCAGGGGGCTTTGAGGAGGGAGCAGTACTTC. It yields the protein CASSQGALRREQYF.

The chain carries TRBV6-5 and TRBJ2-7; 9 positions agree with TRBD1. The CDR3 consists of 14 residues. In germline, CDR1 is MNHEY, CDR2 SVGAGI. V lost 2 bases, J lost 4 bases, and 3 bases stayed unmatched. CDR3 loop: CASSYGGQGYEQYF. Here the CDR3 DNA reads TGTGCCAGCAGTTACGGGGGACAGGGATACGAGCAGTACTTC.

This clone was detected only once. This rearrangement joins TRBV29-1 to TRBJ2-2; tentative D call: TRBD2 (6 bases). Germline V gives CDR1 SQVTM, CDR2 ANQGSEA. V was shortened by 4 bases and J by 4 bases, with 13 bases between the two germline ends. CDR3 length equals 14 residues. The CDR3 is CSVGGRRGTGELFF. In nucleotides, the CDR3 is TGCAGCGTTGGCGGTCGGCGGGGCACCGGGGAGCTGTTTTTT.

V and J are TRBV7-2 and TRBJ2-7, with 9 bases identical to TRBD2. CDR3 length equals 15 residues. J gave up 6 bases and V 5 bases, and 11 bases lay outside the gene matches. In germline, CDR1 is SGHTA, CDR2 FQGNSA. CDR3 in amino acids: CASSLRRSSGSEQYF. DNA of the CDR3: TGTGCCAGCAGCCTTAGAAGGAGTAGCGGGAGCGAGCAGTACTTC.

This chain links TRBV27 with TRBJ2-2, with TRBD2 matching 11 bases. Trimming cost V 6 bases and J 4 bases; bases outside gene matches: 7. CDR3 length equals 16 residues. CDR1 and CDR2 from the germline V gene are MNHEY and SMNVEV (reference sequence). This CDR3 reads CASSDLAGGPTGELFF. In DNA form, the CDR3 reads TGTGCCAGCAGCGATTTAGCGGGAGGGCCCACCGGGGAGCTGTTTTTT.

This clone was counted once. The rearrangement uses TRBV5-1 and TRBJ2-4; the D gene is possibly TRBD2 (5 bases). CDR1 is SGHRS and CDR2 is YFSETQ in the germline V gene. V dropped 1 base and J dropped 5 bases, with 13 bases sitting between them. The CDR3 extends over 15 amino acids. This CDR3 reads CASSLFPGFQNIQYF. CDR3 nucleotide sequence: TGCGCCAGCAGCTTGTTTCCGGGATTCCAAAACATTCAGTACTTC.

V is TRBV30 and J is TRBJ2-5; the D is unclear. The germline V gene encodes CDR1 GTSNPN and CDR2 SVGIG (reference sequence). CDR3 length: 12 residues. Between the trimmed V and J ends, which lost 1 base and 2 bases, there was a span of 5 bases. CDR3 DNA: TGTGCCTGGAGTGGAGGACAAGAGACCCAGTACTTC. As protein: CAWSGGQETQYF.

The rearrangement links TRBV9 to TRBJ2-7, with 11 positions matching TRBD2. This CDR3 region has 15 residues. V trimming: 3 bases; J trimming: 1 base; junction bases outside the gene matches: 3. CDR1 and CDR2 (germline): SGDLS, YYNGEE. CDR3: CASSAGTSGSYEQYF. The CDR3 nucleotides read TGTGCCAGCAGCGCTGGGACTAGCGGATCCTACGAGCAGTACTTC. Full variable domain (rest looked up from reference TRBV9 and TRBJ2-7): DSGVTQTPKHLITATGQRVTLRCSPRSGDLSVYWYQQSLDQGLQFLIQYYNGEERAKGNILERFSAQQFPDLHSELNLSSLELGDSALYFCASSAGTSGSYEQYFGPGTRLTVT.

The genes are TRBV30 and TRBJ2-7; unclear D gene. From germline, CDR1 is GTSNPN and CDR2 SVGIG (reference sequence). CDR3 size: 13 residues. V was shortened by 0 bases and J by 0 bases, with 6 bases between the two germline ends. This CDR3 reads CAWSVQSSYEQYF. Here the CDR3 DNA reads TGTGCCTGGAGTGTACAGAGCTCCTACGAGCAGTACTTC. Combining the CDR3 with reference TRBV30 and TRBJ2-7 gives the whole variable domain SQTIHQWPATLVQPVGSPLSLECTVEGTSNPNLYWYRQAAGRGLQLLFYSVGIGQISSEVPQNLSASRPQDRQFILSSKKLLLSDSGFYLCAWSVQSSYEQYFGPGTRLTVT.

The rearrangement uses TRBV30 and TRBJ1-4; D is undetermined. V was trimmed by 1 base and J by 4 bases, leaving 7 bases between them. Per germline, CDR1 GTSNPN and CDR2 SVGIG (reference sequence). CDR3 length: 13 residues. The CDR3 reads CAWSGAGNEKLFF. In DNA form, the CDR3 reads TGTGCCTGGAGTGGGGCTGGTAATGAAAAACTGTTTTTT. Full variable domain (rest looked up from reference TRBV30 and TRBJ1-4): SQTIHQWPATLVQPVGSPLSLECTVEGTSNPNLYWYRQAAGRGLQLLFYSVGIGQISSEVPQNLSASRPQDRQFILSSKKLLLSDSGFYLCAWSGAGNEKLFFGSGTQLSVL.

This rearrangement joins TRBV30 to TRBJ1-1; 8 bases align to TRBD1. V trimming: 7 bases; J trimming: 4 bases; junction bases outside the gene matches: 5. The CDR3 covers 12 residues. The V gene's germline CDR1 is GTSNPN and CDR2 SVGIG (reference sequence). The CDR3 DNA reads as TGTGCCTTGACAGGGGATTTCACTGAAGCTTTCTTT. Encoded protein: CALTGDFTEAFF.

The rearrangement uses TRBV9 and TRBJ1-4; 7 bases line up with TRBD1. Trimming at V came to 4 bases and at J to 6 bases, leaving 12 bases not matched to a gene. This CDR3 comprises 16 residues. The germline CDR1 and CDR2 sequences are SGDLS and YYNGEE. Written as DNA, the CDR3 is TGTGCCAGCAGCCACCCTAGGACAGGTGGGGATGAAAAACTGTTTTTT. Protein product: CASSHPRTGGDEKLFF.

The chain uses TRBV5-1 and TRBJ2-1; no firm D call. Per the germline V gene, CDR1 is SGHRS and CDR2 is YFSETQ. Trimming removed 1 base at V and 0 bases at J, with 8 bases between. The CDR3 sequence is 15 residues long. The CDR3 is CASSLQASSYNEQFF. Written as DNA, the CDR3 is TGCGCCAGCAGCTTGCAAGCGAGCTCCTACAATGAGCAGTTCTTC.